This T cell receptor (beta chain) appears in the sequencing data of a study of blood T cell repertoires in COVID-19. TCRdb keeps only in-frame clones here, not all; method: immunoSEQ multiplex PCR. Of under 250,000 clones in the sample, approximately 90% are singletons; the top ten hold 0.82%. CDR3 size: 15 residues. CDR1 is SGHRS, CDR2 YFSETQ, per germline. Trimming removed 0 bases from V and 3 bases from J, with 13 bases in between. The receptor comes from a man aged 55 to 70 with COVID-19, enrolled during active disease. The genes are TRBV5-1 and TRBJ2-7; D gene uncertain. Material for sequencing was peripheral blood. CDR3 nucleotide sequence: TGCGCCAGCAGCTTGGCTAGTGACGGCTACTACGAGCAGTACTTC. This gives the protein CASSLASDGYYEQYF.